The rows below give T cell receptor beta chains drawn from one sample of a study of T-cell reconstitution after alpha-beta-depleted transplantation in children. TCRdb re-called the PCR reads through MiXCR, storing one row per CDR3 protein. Of roughly 110,000 distinct CDR3 sequences in the sample, 10% were seen once. Sequenced here: PBMCs, sampled before TCRalphabeta/CD19-depleted stem cell transplant. The receptors derive from a boy between 2 and 10 years old with acute lymphoblastic leukemia, due to receive a stem cell transplant. The conserved cysteine and the conserved F or W are not part of the CDR3 here.

V	length	J	CDR3
TRBV2	9	TRBJ2-7	ASSVGTEQY
TRBV7-8	13	TRBJ1-5	ASSLAAYSNQPQH
TRBV12-3/TRBV12-4	12	TRBJ2-6	ASKTGTGANVLT
TRBV20-1	11	TRBJ1-4	GASPGGGEKLF
TRBV12-3/TRBV12-4	12	TRBJ2-1	ASSAGTPVNEQF
TRBV18	15	TRBJ2-2	ASSLLISGTNTGELF
TRBV20-1	10	TRBJ2-1	SASGLDDEQF
TRBV6-1	15	TRBJ2-1	ASSENPAGGPGNEQF
TRBV5-1	13	TRBJ2-7	ASSLPGGGSYEQY
TRBV30	11	TRBJ1-1	AWRDQGSTEAF
TRBV5-1	13	TRBJ1-2	ASSSGTGNSYGYT
TRBV4-2	14	TRBJ1-2	ASSQESHGANYGYT
TRBV10-2	13	TRBJ1-5	ASSETYSAVGPQH
TRBV3-1	15	TRBJ2-1	ASSQVVGGPGGNEQF
TRBV5-1	12	TRBJ2-7	ASSLESTKLPQQ
TRBV12-3/TRBV12-4	12	TRBJ2-5	ASSYGTGQETQY
TRBV5-1	13	TRBJ2-7	ASSLRDRTGHEQY
TRBV5-1	12	TRBJ1-4	ASSLWQGGEKLF
TRBV6-5	15	TRBJ2-1	ASSLTGTSGPKDEQF
TRBV7-9	15	TRBJ2-1	ASSLDPMVAVYNEQF
TRBV7-8	14	TRBJ1-6	ASSFRGSAPNSPLH
TRBV14	14	TRBJ2-3	ASSQGDRGESDTQY
TRBV7-9	10	TRBJ1-1	ASSDRRSEAF
TRBV18	18	TRBJ2-1	ASSPKRLAGGRKSYNEQF
TRBV9	16	TRBJ2-1	ASSVDGSGRAGYNEQF
TRBV6-6	9	TRBJ1-6	ASGINSPLH
TRBV18	10	TRBJ1-1	ASPRRVTEAF
TRBV7-2	13	TRBJ1-6	ASSPLWTGQSPLH
TRBV25-1	11	TRBJ2-3	ASHPQGTDTQY
TRBV6-5	12	TRBJ2-1	ASSYPPPVNEQF
TRBV7-9	11	TRBJ2-7	ASSLSGYYEQY
TRBV12-3/TRBV12-4	12	TRBJ2-3	ASSSGGGADTQY
TRBV2	14	TRBJ2-7	ASSTQSDRYSYEQY
TRBV20-1	13	TRBJ2-1	SAPKGLAGINEQF
TRBV5-1	13	TRBJ1-1	ASSRGQGGGTEAF
TRBV12-3/TRBV12-4	11	TRBJ2-1	ASSTDNYNEQF
TRBV6-5	12	TRBJ2-7	ASQRPNRAYEQY
TRBV4-2	12	TRBJ1-6	ASSQDIEDSPLH
TRBV5-1	13	TRBJ2-2	ASSAPGLYTGELF
TRBV18	11	TRBJ1-1	ASSPKEGGEAF
TRBV29-1	11	TRBJ1-2	SVGGHGGYGYT
TRBV7-6	13	TRBJ2-1	ASSFSASTLNEQF
TRBV5-1	12	TRBJ1-2	ASSPLTFDYGYT